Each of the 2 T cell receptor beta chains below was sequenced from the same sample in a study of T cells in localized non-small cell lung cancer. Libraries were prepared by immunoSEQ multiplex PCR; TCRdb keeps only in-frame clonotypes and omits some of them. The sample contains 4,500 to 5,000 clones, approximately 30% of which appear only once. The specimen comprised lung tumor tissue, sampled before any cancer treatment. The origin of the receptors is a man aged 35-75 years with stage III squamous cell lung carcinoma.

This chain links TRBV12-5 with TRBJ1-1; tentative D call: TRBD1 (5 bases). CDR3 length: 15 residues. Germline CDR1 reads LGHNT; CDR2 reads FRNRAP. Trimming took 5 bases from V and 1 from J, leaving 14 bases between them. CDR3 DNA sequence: TGTGCTAGTGGTATCCCCGGGACGGCGAACACTGAAGCTTTCTTT. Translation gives CASGIPGTANTEAFF. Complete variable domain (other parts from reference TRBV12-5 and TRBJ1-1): DARVTQTPRHKVTEMGQEVTMRCQPILGHNTVFWYRQTMMQGLELLAYFRNRAPLDDSGMPKDRFSAEMPDATLATLKIQPSEPRDSAVYFCASGIPGTANTEAFFGQGTRLTVV.

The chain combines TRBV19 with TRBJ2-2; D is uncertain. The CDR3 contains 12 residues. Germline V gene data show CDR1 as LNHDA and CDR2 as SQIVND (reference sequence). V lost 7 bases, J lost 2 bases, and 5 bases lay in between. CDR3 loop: CASTENTGELFF. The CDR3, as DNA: TGTGCCAGTACCGAAAACACCGGGGAGCTGTTTTTT.